These 9 T cell receptor beta chains share one sample of origin, sequenced in a study of CD8+CD57+ T cells in acquired aplastic anemia. Patients sequenced had flow cytometry evidence of CD8+CD57+ cell expansion. Template material for TCR beta VDJ and CDR3 profiling consisted of genomic DNA. Each CDR3 protein is one row after TCRdb ran MiXCR on the reads. Here the sample spans some 120,000 distinct CDR3 sequences, roughly 40% being singletons. Sequenced input: sorted CD4+, CD8+, or CD8+CD57+ T cells (not recorded which) from PBMCs. All receptors derive from a human donor with aplastic anemia.

As regards this clonotype: Given a much more abundant clone one base away, this may be a read error. The chain carries TRBV4-2 and TRBJ2-1; TRBD2 matches at 12 bases. CDR3 size: 15 residues. Germline V gene data show CDR1 as LGHNA and CDR2 as YNFKEQ. In DNA, the CDR3 is TGTGCCAGCAGCCTCGCTAGCGGGGGGGCCCATGAGCAGTCCTTC. The encoded protein is CASSLASGGAHEQSF.

A remark on this clonotype: A much larger clone differs by one base, so this may be a read error. The chain carries TRBV6-1 and TRBJ1-2; D perhaps matches TRBD1 (5 bases). The germline V and J ends were trimmed by 7 bases and 6 bases, with 18 bases remaining between them. This CDR3 contains 14 residues. From germline, CDR1 is MNHNS and CDR2 SASEGT. The CDR3 is CASNPRATAHGYTF. CDR3 sequence (DNA): TGTGCCAGCAATCCCAGGGCAACGGCCCATGGCTACACCTTC.

This rearrangement joins TRBV5-4 to TRBJ2-1; 16 positions agree with TRBD2. The CDR3 runs to 17 residues. Trimming took 3 bases from V and 4 from J; bases not matched to a gene: 4. Per the germline V gene, CDR1 is SGHNT and CDR2 is YYREEE (reference sequence). The DNA for the CDR3 is TGTGCCAGCAGCTGGGGACTAGCGGGGGGGACATACAATGAGCAGTTCTTC. Translation gives CASSWGLAGGTYNEQFF.

Ten or more counts support this clonotype. The CDR3: CASSASNDRGLGYTF. The CDR3 DNA is TGTGCCAGCAGCGCCTCAAATGACAGGGGGCTTGGCTACACCTTC. The chain uses TRBV7-9 and TRBJ1-2; TRBD1 agrees at 10 bases. This CDR3 comprises 15 residues. Germline lookup yields CDR1 SEHNR and CDR2 FQNEAQ (reference sequence). The junction had 10 bases not matched to a gene; V was cut back by 5 bases and J by 7 bases.

Of note for this clonotype: The CDR3 ends on some other residue instead of the conserved phenylalanine or tryptophan, so this is likely a read error. The chain carries TRBV10-3 and TRBJ2-7, with TRBD1 matching 9 bases. The CDR3 is 14 residues long. Per germline, CDR1 ENHRY and CDR2 SYGVKD. The junction had 3 bases not matched to a gene; V was cut back by 6 bases and J by 0 bases. The CDR3 region has the DNA TGTGCCATCAGCGAACAGGGGGCCTCCTACGAGCAGTACTCC. This gives the protein CAISEQGASYEQYS.

The V and J genes are TRBV19 and TRBJ2-7; D may be TRBD1 (6 bases). Looked up from germline, CDR1 is LNHDA and CDR2 is SQIVND (reference sequence). V lost 1 base, J lost 1 base, and 8 bases lay in between. The CDR3 consists of 14 residues. The CDR3 DNA sequence: TGTGCCAGTAGTATAGGCAGGGGATCCTACGAGCAGTACTTC. This sequence encodes CASSIGRGSYEQYF.

A single count supports this clonotype. The chain combines TRBV10-3 with TRBJ2-3; 10 nucleotides match TRBD1. The germline gives CDR1 ENHRY, CDR2 SYGVKD. CDR3 length equals 15 residues. J lost 6 bases, V lost 10 bases, and 13 bases had no gene match. CDR3 residues: CASSHLGTGDDTQYF. The CDR3 nucleotides are TGTGCCAGCAGCCACCTCGGGACAGGGGACGATACGCAGTATTTT.

This clonotype was counted ten times or more. This chain uses TRBV15 with TRBJ2-1, with no clear D. Between the trimmed V and J ends, which lost 0 bases and 0 bases, there was a span of 12 bases. The CDR3 has 17 amino acids. CDR1 and CDR2 (germline): LNHNV, YYDKDF (reference sequence). For the CDR3, the DNA is TGTGCCACCAGCAGAGACTTCCCCCCTAGCTCCTACAATGAGCAGTTCTTC. Translation gives CATSRDFPPSSYNEQFF.

This clonotype came up many times. CDR3 protein: CASSYSGTGGNEQYF. CDR3 in DNA: TGCGCCAGCAGCTACTCGGGGACAGGGGGCAACGAGCAGTACTTC. The chain links TRBV5-1 to TRBJ2-7; 12 bases fit TRBD1. Trimming removed 3 bases from V and 5 bases from J; junction bases left unmatched: 6. Per the germline V gene, CDR1 is SGHRS and CDR2 is YFSETQ. This CDR3 has 15 residues. Supplemented by reference TRBV5-1 and TRBJ2-7, the full variable domain reads KAGVTQTPRYLIKTRGQQVTLSCSPISGHRSVSWYQQTPGQGLQFLFEYFSETQRNKGNFPGRFSGRQFSNSRSEMNVSTLELGDSALYLCASSYSGTGGNEQYFGPGTRLTVT.